These 32 T cell receptor beta chains originate from one sample sequenced in a study of technical replicates of blood from a few donors. Method: immunoSEQ multiplex PCR; TCRdb's copy keeps in-frame clones and lacks some. The sample contains around 100,000 clones, about 95% of which appear only once. Sequenced input: T cells isolated from PBMCs. The receptors stem from a human donor in good health.

J is TRBJ2-7 and V is TRBV9, with 10 bases lining up with TRBD2. The trim removed 4 bases at V and 5 bases at J, leaving 6 bases unmatched. This CDR3 has 14 amino acids. The germline CDR1 and CDR2 sequences are SGDLS and YYNGEE. CDR3 protein: CASSLLAGADEQYF. The DNA for the CDR3 is TGTGCCAGCAGCCTTCTAGCGGGAGCTGACGAGCAGTACTTC.

The chain recombines TRBV6-5 with TRBJ2-7, with TRBD1 matching 7 bases. The V and J ends lost 6 bases and 2 bases, in that order; junction bases with no gene match: 7. Germline CDR1 is MNHEY and CDR2 is SVGAGI. The CDR3 is made up of 14 amino acids. The CDR3 sequence: CASRNGQAPYEQYF. The CDR3 bases are TGTGCCAGCAGGAACGGACAGGCACCCTACGAGCAGTACTTC.

The chain recombines TRBV27 with TRBJ2-1; 13 nucleotides align to TRBD2. The germline V gene has CDR1 MNHEY and CDR2 SMNVEV (reference sequence). This CDR3 has 17 amino acids. The trim removed 5 bases at V and 4 bases at J, leaving 8 bases unmatched. As DNA, the CDR3 is TGTGCCAGCAGTAACCCGCGACTAGCGGGAGGTTACAATGAGCAGTTCTTC. As protein: CASSNPRLAGGYNEQFF.

The chain employs TRBV25-1 and TRBJ2-1; 13 bases are shared with TRBD2. Germline lookup yields CDR1 MGHDK and CDR2 SYGVNS. This CDR3 is built from 14 residues. V gave up 6 bases and J gave up 5 bases; unmatched junction bases: 1. The CDR3 DNA reads as TGTGCCAGCAGGGGACTAGCGGGGCACAATGAGCAGTTCTTC. This sequence encodes CASRGLAGHNEQFF.

The chain has TRBV25-1 and TRBJ1-3, with 7 bases identical to TRBD1. Losses at the gene ends were 4 bases for V and 0 bases for J; bases not matched to a gene: 9. This CDR3 has 17 residues. The V gene's germline CDR1 is MGHDK and CDR2 SYGVNS. The CDR3 nucleotides are TGTGCCAGCAGTGCGTCGTTGGGGACAGACTCTGGAAACACCATATATTTT. Translation: CASSASLGTDSGNTIYF.

Concerning this clone itself: Germline is not matched at one junction end, which may reflect a read error. The V gene is TRBV9, the J gene TRBJ1-2; possible D gene TRBD1, 6 bases. Germline lookup yields CDR1 SGDLS and CDR2 YYNGEE. The CDR3 sequence is 15 residues long. The CDR3 here is CASSAGGGRLYDYTF. DNA of the CDR3: TGTGCCAGCAGCGCCGGGGGGGGGCGGCTTTATGACTACACCTTC.

This rearrangement joins TRBV6-5 to TRBJ1-2, with 7 bases matching TRBD1. V was clipped by 0 bases and J by 8 bases; unmatched bases: 3. This CDR3 spans 13 amino acids. Germline values: CDR1 MNHEY, CDR2 SVGAGI. The CDR3 loop reads CASSYSSGQGYTF. CDR3 in DNA: TGTGCCAGCAGTTACTCGTCGGGACAGGGCTACACCTTC.

The V and J genes are TRBV19 and TRBJ2-3; D might be TRBD2 (7 bases). The length of the CDR3 is 11 residues. Trimming stripped 11 bases from V and 5 bases from J, with 11 bases between. Per the germline V gene, CDR1 is LNHDA and CDR2 is SQIVND (reference sequence). CDR3 sequence (DNA): TGTGCCCTCGGGGGGCTAGATACGCAGTATTTT. It is translated as CALGGLDTQYF.

The rearrangement uses TRBV6-1 and TRBJ2-1; 11 positions match TRBD2. Germline CDR1 reads MNHNS; CDR2 reads SASEGT. V gave up 1 base and J gave up 3 bases; unmatched junction bases: 2. The CDR3 covers 16 residues. The CDR3 reads CASSEVGLAVYNEQFF. The CDR3 bases are TGTGCCAGCAGTGAAGTGGGACTAGCGGTCTACAATGAGCAGTTCTTC.

This sequence joins TRBV19 and TRBJ1-2, with 11 positions matching TRBD1. This CDR3 has 15 residues. V trimming: 7 bases; J trimming: 3 bases; junction bases outside the gene matches: 7. In germline, CDR1 is LNHDA, CDR2 SQIVND (reference sequence). CDR3 residues: CASTPGQGAYYGYTF. The CDR3 DNA reads as TGTGCCAGTACCCCTGGACAGGGGGCCTACTATGGCTACACCTTC.

The rearrangement joins TRBV19 to TRBJ1-2, with 9 bases fitting TRBD1. Looked up from germline, CDR1 is LNHDA and CDR2 is SQIVND (reference sequence). This CDR3 is 17 amino acids long. Trimming at V came to 5 bases and at J to 3 bases, leaving 13 bases not matched to a gene. The CDR3 reads CASSLVWRTGVDYGYTF. CDR3 nucleotide sequence: TGTGCCAGTAGTCTCGTATGGAGGACAGGGGTGGACTATGGCTACACCTTC.

The rearrangement joins TRBV19 to TRBJ2-2; 9 positions match TRBD2. J was trimmed by 6 bases and V by 10 bases; bases with no gene match: 21. Germline V gives CDR1 LNHDA, CDR2 SQIVND (reference sequence). The CDR3 spans 18 residues. This chain's CDR3 is CATTRQLSAGGVAGELFF. The CDR3 nucleotides read TGTGCCACTACAAGGCAACTCTCGGCGGGAGGGGTCGCCGGGGAGCTGTTTTTT.

The chain carries TRBV5-1 and TRBJ1-6; D uncertain. The CDR3 covers 16 residues. The V end was cut by 4 bases, the J end by 6 bases, with 17 bases between. Germline V gene lookup returns CDR1 SGHRS and CDR2 YFSETQ. The CDR3 bases are TGCGCCAGCAGCCCTACGTGGGCAGCGGGTAATTCACCCCTCCACTTT. Protein sequence: CASSPTWAAGNSPLHF.

The V and J genes are TRBV5-1 and TRBJ2-7, with D possibly being TRBD1 (6 bases). V lost 0 bases and J lost 2, with 6 bases in between. From germline, CDR1 is SGHRS and CDR2 YFSETQ. The CDR3 loop spans 13 amino acids. DNA for the CDR3: TGCGCCAGCAGCTTGGACAGGGCCTACGAGCAGTACTTC. Its protein is CASSLDRAYEQYF.

The chain has TRBV7-8 and TRBJ1-5; TRBD1 agrees at 8 bases. J lost 7 bases, V lost 3 bases, and 5 bases had no gene match. Per germline, CDR1 SGHVS and CDR2 FQNEAQ. This CDR3 is built from 14 residues. The CDR3 loop is CASSLDREIQPQHF. The CDR3 bases are TGTGCCAGCAGCTTGGACAGGGAAATCCAGCCCCAGCATTTT.

This clone appeared once. In the same sample, other DNA sequences code for this CDR3. This chain uses TRBV29-1 with TRBJ2-7; TRBD1 aligns across 11 bases. The trim removed 6 bases at V and 2 bases at J, leaving 0 bases unmatched. CDR1 SQVTM and CDR2 ANQGSEA come from the germline V gene. CDR3 length: 12 amino acids. The CDR3 bases are TGCAGCGTGGGACAGGGGGCCTACGAGCAGTACTTC. Its protein product is CSVGQGAYEQYF.

V gene TRBV7-9 combines with J gene TRBJ2-1; TRBD2 aligns across 8 bases. The V gene's germline CDR1 is SEHNR and CDR2 FQNEAQ (reference sequence). The junction had 14 bases not matched to a gene; V was cut back by 1 base and J by 3 bases. The CDR3 is 19 amino acids. This CDR3 is CASSLVPLRGLEVYNEQFF. As DNA, the CDR3 is TGTGCCAGCAGCTTAGTCCCCCTCCGGGGACTAGAAGTCTACAATGAGCAGTTCTTC.

The rearrangement joins TRBV4-1 to TRBJ2-1, with D possibly TRBD2 on 5 matching bases. The CDR3 length is 14 residues. V lost 1 base to trimming and J lost 6 bases, with 10 bases between them. The germline V gene encodes CDR1 MGHRA and CDR2 YSYEKL. CDR3 in amino acids: CASSQGVRGNEQFF. CDR3 bases: TGCGCCAGCAGCCAAGGGGTCCGGGGCAATGAGCAGTTCTTC.

The chain combines TRBV18 with TRBJ1-2; TRBD1 matches at 9 bases. Germline trimming cut 3 bases from V and 6 bases from J; bases unmatched to any gene: 8. Per the germline V gene, CDR1 is KGHSH and CDR2 is LQKENI. CDR3 length: 15 residues. The CDR3 spells CASSPRTGAVDGYTF. The CDR3 coding sequence is TGTGCCAGCTCACCGAGGACAGGGGCGGTTGATGGCTACACCTTC.

V usage is TRBV7-2 and J usage is TRBJ2-1, with D perhaps matching TRBD1 (5 bases). The CDR3 totals 13 residues. The V gene's germline CDR1 is SGHTA and CDR2 FQGNSA. Trimming took off 7 bases at V and 7 bases at J, with 14 bases between the two ends. CDR3 in amino acids: CASNGALVNEQFF. The CDR3 region has the DNA TGTGCCAGCAATGGGGCTCTGGTTAATGAGCAGTTCTTC.

This chain joins TRBV7-3 and TRBJ2-3; 8 nucleotides align to TRBD2. Looked up from germline, CDR1 is SGHTA and CDR2 is FQGTGA. The CDR3 is made up of 16 amino acids. V lost 5 bases, J lost 1 base, and 8 bases stayed unmatched. CDR3 protein: CASSRTSTYGTDTQYF. In DNA form, the CDR3 reads TGTGCCAGCAGCCGGACTAGCACGTACGGCACAGATACGCAGTATTTT.

This chain connects TRBV25-1 to TRBJ2-7, with TRBD1 as a possible D gene (6 bases). The CDR3 loop spans 12 amino acids. Trimming shortened V by 8 bases and J by 3 bases, and 11 bases separated the two germline ends. Germline V gene sequence: CDR1 MGHDK, CDR2 SYGVNS. This CDR3 is CASADSRYEQYF. CDR3 coding DNA: TGTGCCAGCGCGGACAGCCGCTACGAGCAGTACTTC.

The V gene is TRBV19, the J gene TRBJ2-7; a possible D gene is TRBD2 (6 bases). The CDR3 length is 14 residues. The germline CDR1 and CDR2 sequences are LNHDA and SQIVND (reference sequence). V was pared by 5 bases and J by 1 base, with 12 bases between. This CDR3 is CASSFRDLSYEQYF. The CDR3 DNA reads TGTGCCAGTAGTTTCCGGGACTTATCCTACGAGCAGTACTTC.

The rearrangement joins TRBV5-1 to TRBJ2-5; tentatively, D is TRBD1 (6 bases). The ends were cut back, 4 bases at V and 4 bases at J, with 23 bases in the middle. There are 17 residues in the CDR3. Germline V gene data show CDR1 as SGHRS and CDR2 as YFSETQ. CDR3 amino acids: CASSGGHNRAFGETQYF. CDR3 in DNA: TGCGCCAGCAGCGGTGGTCATAACAGGGCTTTCGGAGAGACCCAGTACTTC.

V and J are TRBV28 and TRBJ2-7, with D perhaps TRBD1 (6 bases). Germline loops: CDR1 MDHEN, CDR2 SYDVKM. The CDR3 extends over 15 amino acids. V was pared by 8 bases and J by 2 bases, with 19 bases between. CDR3 sequence reads: CASRLRQAGTYEQYF. The CDR3 nucleotides are TGTGCCAGCCGGTTACGACAGGCGGGTACCTACGAGCAGTACTTC.

The chain employs TRBV9 and TRBJ2-7; a possible D gene is TRBD2 (6 bases). The CDR3 has 14 residues. V was cut by 0 bases and J by 3 bases, with 10 bases left in between. CDR1 SGDLS and CDR2 YYNGEE come from the germline V gene. CDR3 loop: CASSVGLEIYEQYF. In DNA, the CDR3 is TGTGCCAGCAGCGTAGGACTAGAGATCTACGAGCAGTACTTC.

The genes are TRBV5-6 and TRBJ2-1, with 7 bases lining up with TRBD1. The CDR3 contains 14 residues. The trim removed 2 bases at V and 10 bases at J, leaving 9 bases unmatched. Germline V gives CDR1 SGHDT, CDR2 YYEEEE. CDR3 protein: CASSFETGLGEQFF. The CDR3 DNA reads as TGTGCCAGCAGCTTTGAGACAGGGCTGGGGGAGCAGTTCTTC.

The gene calls are TRBV5-1 and TRBJ1-1; D unclear. CDR1 SGHRS and CDR2 YFSETQ come from the germline V gene. The length of the CDR3 is 16 residues. V lost 0 bases, J lost 0 bases, and 12 bases lay in between. The CDR3 spells CASSLGREPLNTEAFF. CDR3 in DNA: TGCGCCAGCAGCTTGGGTCGCGAACCCTTGAACACTGAAGCTTTCTTT.

This chain joins TRBV11-2 and TRBJ1-4; no reliable D call. Germline V lookup: CDR1 SGHAT, CDR2 FQNNGV. Trimming took off 1 base at V and 4 bases at J, with 10 bases between the two ends. The CDR3 totals 15 residues. CDR3 nucleotide sequence: TGTGCCAGCAGCTTAGTGTATGGAGATAATGAAAAACTGTTTTTT. Amino acid sequence: CASSLVYGDNEKLFF.

This clone has only one observation. This chain uses TRBV19 with TRBJ2-3, with unresolved D. CDR1 and CDR2 from the germline V gene are LNHDA and SQIVND (reference sequence). This CDR3 region has 15 residues. The V and J ends lost 1 base and 5 bases respectively, with 13 bases between them. CDR3 in DNA: TGTGCCAGTAGTATAGCCCCGATTGGGCAAGATACGCAGTATTTT. This encodes CASSIAPIGQDTQYF.

V usage is TRBV27 and J usage is TRBJ2-2; unclear D gene. CDR3 length: 13 amino acids. Germline V gene lookup returns CDR1 MNHEY and CDR2 SMNVEV (reference sequence). Trimming pared 7 bases from V and 4 bases from J, leaving 10 bases between. CDR3 region: CASTERSTGELFF. DNA of the CDR3: TGTGCCAGCACCGAAAGGAGCACCGGGGAGCTGTTTTTT.

V is TRBV7-9 and J is TRBJ2-7; 7 nucleotides match TRBD2. This CDR3 comprises 14 residues. With 5 bases clipped from V and 2 bases from J, the junction kept 6 bases outside the gene matches. Per the germline V gene, CDR1 is SEHNR and CDR2 is FQNEAQ (reference sequence). CDR3 amino acids: CASSPRGVPYEQYF. DNA of the CDR3: TGTGCCAGCAGCCCACGGGGGGTCCCCTACGAGCAGTACTTC.